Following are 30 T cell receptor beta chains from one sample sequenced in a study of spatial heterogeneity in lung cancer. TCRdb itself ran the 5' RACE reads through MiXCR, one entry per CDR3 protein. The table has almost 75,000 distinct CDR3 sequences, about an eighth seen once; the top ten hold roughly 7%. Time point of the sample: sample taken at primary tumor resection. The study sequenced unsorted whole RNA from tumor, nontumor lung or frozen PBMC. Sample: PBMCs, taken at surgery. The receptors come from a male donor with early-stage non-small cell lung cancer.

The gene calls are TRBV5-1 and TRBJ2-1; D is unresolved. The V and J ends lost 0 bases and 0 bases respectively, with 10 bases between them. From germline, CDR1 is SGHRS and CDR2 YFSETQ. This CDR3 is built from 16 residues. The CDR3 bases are TGCGCCAGCAGCTTGGCCGGCAGTGCCTCCTACAATGAGCAGTTCTTC. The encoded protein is CASSLAGSASYNEQFF.

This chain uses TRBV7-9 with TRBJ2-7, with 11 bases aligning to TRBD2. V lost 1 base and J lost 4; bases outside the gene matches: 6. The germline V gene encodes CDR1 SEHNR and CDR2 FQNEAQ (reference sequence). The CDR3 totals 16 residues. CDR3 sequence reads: CASSLEGTSGRYEQYF. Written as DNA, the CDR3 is TGTGCCAGCAGCTTAGAGGGGACTAGCGGCAGGTACGAGCAGTACTTC.

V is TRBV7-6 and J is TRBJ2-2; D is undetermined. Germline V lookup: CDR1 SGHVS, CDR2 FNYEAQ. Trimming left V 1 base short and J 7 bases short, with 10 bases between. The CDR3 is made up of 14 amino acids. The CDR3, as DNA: TGTGCCAGCAGCTTAGGGAGTCTCGACGGGGAGCTGTTTTTT. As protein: CASSLGSLDGELFF.

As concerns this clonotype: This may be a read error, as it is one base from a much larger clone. The CDR3 sequence: CAISVEFYEQYF. The CDR3 nucleotides are TGTGCCATCAGTGTGGAGTTTTACGAGCAGTACTTC. V gene TRBV10-3 combines with J gene TRBJ2-7, with D hard to call. Germline CDR1 and CDR2: ENHRY and SYGVKD. The CDR3 totals 12 residues. V was trimmed by 4 bases and J by 4 bases, leaving 8 bases between them.

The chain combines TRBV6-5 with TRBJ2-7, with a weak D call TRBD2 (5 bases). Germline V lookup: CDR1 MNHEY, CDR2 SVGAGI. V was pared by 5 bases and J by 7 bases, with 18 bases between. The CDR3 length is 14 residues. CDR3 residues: CASSRLGASGEQYF. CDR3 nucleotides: TGTGCCAGCAGTAGGCTAGGTGCCTCGGGGGAGCAGTACTTC.

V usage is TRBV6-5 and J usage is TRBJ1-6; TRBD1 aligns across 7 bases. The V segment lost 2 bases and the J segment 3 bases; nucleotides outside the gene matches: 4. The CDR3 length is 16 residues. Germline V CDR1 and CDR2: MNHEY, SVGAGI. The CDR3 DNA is TGTGCCAGCAGTTACGGACAGGTTCACTATAATTCACCCCTCCACTTT. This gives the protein CASSYGQVHYNSPLHF.

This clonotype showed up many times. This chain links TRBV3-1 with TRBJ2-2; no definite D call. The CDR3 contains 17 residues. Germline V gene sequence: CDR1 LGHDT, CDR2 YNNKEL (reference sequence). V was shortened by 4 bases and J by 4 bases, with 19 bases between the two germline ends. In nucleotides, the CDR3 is TGTGCCAGCAGCCCTCCCCCGGGTCGGACCCCCACCGGGGAGCTGTTTTTT. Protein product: CASSPPPGRTPTGELFF.

This chain's CDR3 is CASSKAGGAYNEQFF. Here the CDR3 DNA reads TGTGCCAGTAGTAAAGCGGGAGGTGCCTACAATGAGCAGTTCTTC. The gene calls are TRBV19 and TRBJ2-1; the match to TRBD2 covers 9 bases. The CDR3 is 15 residues long. Germline CDR1 LNHDA, CDR2 SQIVND (reference sequence). With V trimmed by 4 bases and J by 2 bases, 3 bases remained unmatched.

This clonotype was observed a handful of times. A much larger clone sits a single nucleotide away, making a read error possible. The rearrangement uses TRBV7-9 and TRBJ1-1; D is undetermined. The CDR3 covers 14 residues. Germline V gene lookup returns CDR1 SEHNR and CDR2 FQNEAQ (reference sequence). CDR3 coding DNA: TGTGTCAGCAGCTTTCCAGGTGAGGGCACTGAAGCTTTCTTT. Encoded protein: CVSSFPGEGTEAFF.

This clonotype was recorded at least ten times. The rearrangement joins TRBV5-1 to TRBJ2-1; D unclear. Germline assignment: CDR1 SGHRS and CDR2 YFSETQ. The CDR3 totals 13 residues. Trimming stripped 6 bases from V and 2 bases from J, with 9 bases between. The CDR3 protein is CASIGLTYNEQFF. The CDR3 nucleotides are TGCGCCAGCATCGGGCTAACCTACAATGAGCAGTTCTTC.

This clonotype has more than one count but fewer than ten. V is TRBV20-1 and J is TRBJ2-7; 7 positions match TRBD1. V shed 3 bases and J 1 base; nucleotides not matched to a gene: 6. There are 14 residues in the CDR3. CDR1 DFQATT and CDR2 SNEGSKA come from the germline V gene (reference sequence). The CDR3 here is CSARLGGASYEQYF. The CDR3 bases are TGCAGTGCTAGGTTAGGGGGCGCGTCCTACGAGCAGTACTTC.

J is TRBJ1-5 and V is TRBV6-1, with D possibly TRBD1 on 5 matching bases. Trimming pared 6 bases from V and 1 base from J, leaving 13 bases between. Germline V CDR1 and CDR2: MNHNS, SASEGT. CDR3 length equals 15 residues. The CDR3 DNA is TGTGCCAGCAGGCCGGGACCCCCGAGCAATCAGCCCCAGCATTTT. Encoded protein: CASRPGPPSNQPQHF.

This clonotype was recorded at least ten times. CDR3 DNA: TGTGCCAGCAGCAGCCGGGACACCGGAGTCGGAGCTTTCTTT. Translated, it gives CASSSRDTGVGAFF. This chain uses TRBV5-5 with TRBJ1-1; D might be TRBD1 (6 bases). The CDR3 extends over 14 amino acids. Trimming left V 4 bases short and J 10 bases short, with 20 bases between. Germline values: CDR1 SGHKS, CDR2 YYEKEE (reference sequence).

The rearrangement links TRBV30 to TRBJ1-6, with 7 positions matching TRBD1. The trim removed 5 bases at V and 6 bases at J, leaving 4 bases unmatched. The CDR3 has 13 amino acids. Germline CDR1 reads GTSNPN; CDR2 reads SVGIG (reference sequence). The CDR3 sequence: CAWETGANSPLHF. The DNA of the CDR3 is TGTGCCTGGGAAACAGGGGCTAATTCACCCCTCCACTTT.

CDR3 nucleotide sequence: TGCAGCGCTCGGACCACAAGGGACTACGAGCAGTACTTC. This sequence encodes CSARTTRDYEQYF. This chain links TRBV29-1 with TRBJ2-7; D unresolved. The V gene lost 7 bases and the J gene lost 3 bases, with 16 bases spanning the gap. Germline lookup yields CDR1 SQVTM and CDR2 ANQGSEA. The CDR3 loop spans 13 amino acids.

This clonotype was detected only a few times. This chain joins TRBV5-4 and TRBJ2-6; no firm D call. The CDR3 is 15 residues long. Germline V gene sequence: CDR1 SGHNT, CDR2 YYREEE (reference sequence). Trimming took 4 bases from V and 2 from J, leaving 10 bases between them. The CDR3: CASSQQIPGANVLTF. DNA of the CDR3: TGTGCCAGCAGCCAACAGATACCTGGGGCCAACGTCCTGACTTTC.

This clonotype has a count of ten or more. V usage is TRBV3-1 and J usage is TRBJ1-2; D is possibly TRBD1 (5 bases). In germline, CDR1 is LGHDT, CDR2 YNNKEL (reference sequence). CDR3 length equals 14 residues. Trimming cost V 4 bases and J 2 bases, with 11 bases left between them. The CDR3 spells CASSPEDKNYGYTF. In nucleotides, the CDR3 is TGTGCCAGCAGCCCAGAGGACAAGAACTATGGCTACACCTTC.

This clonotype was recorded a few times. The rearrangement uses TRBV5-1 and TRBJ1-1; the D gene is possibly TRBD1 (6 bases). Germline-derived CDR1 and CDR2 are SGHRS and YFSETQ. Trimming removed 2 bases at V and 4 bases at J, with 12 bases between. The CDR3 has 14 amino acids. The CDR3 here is CASSLTGTATEAFF. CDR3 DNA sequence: TGCGCCAGCAGCTTAACAGGGACCGCCACTGAAGCTTTCTTT. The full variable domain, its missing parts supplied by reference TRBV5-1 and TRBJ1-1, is KAGVTQTPRYLIKTRGQQVTLSCSPISGHRSVSWYQQTPGQGLQFLFEYFSETQRNKGNFPGRFSGRQFSNSRSEMNVSTLELGDSALYLCASSLTGTATEAFFGQGTRLTVV.

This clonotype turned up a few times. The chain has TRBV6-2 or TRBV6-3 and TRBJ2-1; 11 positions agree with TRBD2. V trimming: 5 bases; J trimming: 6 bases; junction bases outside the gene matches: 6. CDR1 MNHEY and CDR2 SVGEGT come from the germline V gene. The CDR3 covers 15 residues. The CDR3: CASSPSGRPPNEQFF. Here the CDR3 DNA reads TGTGCCAGCAGTCCTAGCGGGAGGCCTCCCAATGAGCAGTTCTTC.

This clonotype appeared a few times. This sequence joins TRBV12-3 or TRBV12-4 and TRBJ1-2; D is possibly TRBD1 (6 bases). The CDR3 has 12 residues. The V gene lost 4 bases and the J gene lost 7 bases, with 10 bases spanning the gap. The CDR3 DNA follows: TGTGCCAGCAGTTCCTCAGGGGCTGGCTACACCTTC. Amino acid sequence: CASSSSGAGYTF.

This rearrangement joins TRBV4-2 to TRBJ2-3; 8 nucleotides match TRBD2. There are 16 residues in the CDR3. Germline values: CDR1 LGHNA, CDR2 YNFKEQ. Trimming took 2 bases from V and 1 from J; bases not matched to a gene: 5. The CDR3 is CASSQKLAEGTDTQYF. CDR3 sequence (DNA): TGTGCCAGCAGCCAAAAACTAGCGGAGGGCACAGATACGCAGTATTTT.

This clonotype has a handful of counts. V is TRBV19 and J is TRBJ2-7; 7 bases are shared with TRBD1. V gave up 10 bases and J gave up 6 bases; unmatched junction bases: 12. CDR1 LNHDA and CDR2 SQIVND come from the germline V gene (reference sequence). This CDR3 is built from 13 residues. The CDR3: CATCADRMSEQYF. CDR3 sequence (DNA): TGTGCCACCTGCGCGGACAGGATGTCCGAGCAGTACTTC.

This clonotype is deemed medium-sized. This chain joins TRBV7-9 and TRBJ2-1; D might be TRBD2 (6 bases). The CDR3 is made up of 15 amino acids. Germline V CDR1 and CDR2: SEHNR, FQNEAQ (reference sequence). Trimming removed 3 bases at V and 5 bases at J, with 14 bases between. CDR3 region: CASSFRDFGDNEQFF. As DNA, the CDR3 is TGTGCCAGCAGCTTTCGGGACTTCGGTGACAATGAGCAGTTCTTC.

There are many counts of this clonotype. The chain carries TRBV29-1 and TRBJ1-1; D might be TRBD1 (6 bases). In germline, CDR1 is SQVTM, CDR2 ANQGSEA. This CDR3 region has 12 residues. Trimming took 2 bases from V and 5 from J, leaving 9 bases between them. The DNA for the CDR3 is TGCAGCGTTGAAAGGGGGACTACTGAAGCTTTCTTT. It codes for CSVERGTTEAFF.

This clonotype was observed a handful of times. The CDR3 coding sequence is TGTGCCAGTAGTATCGGCGGAACCGGGGAGCTGTTTTTT. Its translation: CASSIGGTGELFF. The chain has TRBV19 and TRBJ2-2; D remains ambiguous. Germline values: CDR1 LNHDA, CDR2 SQIVND (reference sequence). The V end was cut by 3 bases, the J end by 5 bases, with 7 bases between. This CDR3 is built from 13 residues.

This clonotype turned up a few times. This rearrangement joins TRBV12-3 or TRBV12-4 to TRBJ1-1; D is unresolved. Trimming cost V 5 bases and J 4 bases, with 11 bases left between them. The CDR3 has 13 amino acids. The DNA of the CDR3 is TGTGCCAGCAGTATTGAGACGGGCACTGAAGCTTTCTTT. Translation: CASSIETGTEAFF.

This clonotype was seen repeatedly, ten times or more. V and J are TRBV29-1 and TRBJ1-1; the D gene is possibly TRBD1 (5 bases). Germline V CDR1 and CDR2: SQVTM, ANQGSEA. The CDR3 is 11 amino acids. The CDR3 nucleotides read TGCAGTGGAAGGGGATGGGCAGGAGCTTTCTTT. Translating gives CSGRGWAGAFF.

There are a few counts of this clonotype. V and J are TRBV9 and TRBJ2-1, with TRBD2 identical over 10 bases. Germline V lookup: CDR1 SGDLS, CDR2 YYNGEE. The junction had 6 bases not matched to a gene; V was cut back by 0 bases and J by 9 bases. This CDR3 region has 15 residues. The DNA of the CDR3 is TGTGCCAGCAGCGTAGCGGCTAGCGGGAGCGGTGAGCAGTTCTTC. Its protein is CASSVAASGSGEQFF.

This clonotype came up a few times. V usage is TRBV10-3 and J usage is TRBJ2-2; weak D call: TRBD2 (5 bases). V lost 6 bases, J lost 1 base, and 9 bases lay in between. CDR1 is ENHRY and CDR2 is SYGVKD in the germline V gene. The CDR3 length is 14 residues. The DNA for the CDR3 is TGTGCCATCAGGCGGGCAGGGAACACCGGGGAGCTGTTTTTT. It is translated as CAIRRAGNTGELFF.

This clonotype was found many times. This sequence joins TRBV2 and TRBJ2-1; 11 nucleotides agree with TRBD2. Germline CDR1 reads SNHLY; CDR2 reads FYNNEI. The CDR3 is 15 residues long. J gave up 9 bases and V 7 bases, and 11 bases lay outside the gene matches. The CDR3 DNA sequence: TGTGCCAGCATCGAGGGTGGCCTAGCGGGAGGTGAGCAGTTCTTC. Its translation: CASIEGGLAGGEQFF.